Reported below is one T cell receptor (beta chain). Which antigen it targets is not known. The CDR3 end shows no conserved phenylalanine or tryptophan, and so a read error is likely. Libraries of naive CD8 T cells were built from anywhere between about 17,000 and 1,000,000 sorted cells, with 10%, 30% or 50% of the purified RNA used. Naive CD8 T cells, defined as CD8+CD4-CCR7+CD45RA+, were FACS-sorted into RLT Plus buffer on a BD FACSAria II. Detection sensitivity was tested by spiking Jurkat RNA equal to fewer than twelve TCR copies' worth into samples containing about 20,000-1,100,000 naive CD8 T cells. Enrichment of CD8 T cells was performed with RosetteSep CD8+ T Cell Enrichment Cocktail and Ficoll-Paque, after which ACK red cell lysis was carried out. This entry comes from a study of molecular identifiers for immune sequencing clone quantification (dated by TCRdb to 2016 to 2019). For context, the study as a whole: For a replicate experiment, RNA from roughly 18,000 or 92,000 naive CD8 T cells was divided into five aliquots, and four of the five aliquots were sequenced. CD8 T cells were used in a methods study to benchmark molecular-identifier clustering-based TCR repertoire sequencing (MIDCIRS) and TCR RNA copy counting. Study-wide findings and limitations: The naive libraries included spiked-in Jurkat TCR RNA (about nine copies' worth), and this RNA is not part of the donor repertoire. Modeling indicated about three TCR RNA copies recovered per cell, compared with about 9.4 by digital PCR, which implies a capture efficiency of approximately 30%. Highly expanded clone sizes could be underestimated if identical TCR molecules share a barcode. In CMV-specific effector cells, clones with more than 20 RNA copies accounted for over 97% of molecules, whereas in naive cells such clones accounted for under 1%. When barcode sub-clustering was left out, chimeric consensus sequences inflated TCR diversity, with chimeras reaching as high as 47%. A single cell's worth of spiked-in Jurkat TCR RNA was reported detectable even among around 1 million naive CD8 T cells.

Based on the germline V gene (reference sequence), the CDR1 and CDR2 sequences are MNHEY and SMNVEV. The CDR3 region is 16 residues in length, termini included. Only the CDR3 part of the read is kept: 48 bases, read in frame from the first base. Compared with germline, V lacks 2 bases and J lacks 4 bases; bases without a gene match: 7. The library was made by PCR. Sequencing used a NextSeq 500. Bulk TCR libraries were prepared as previously described, using TCR primers listed in Table S5. The Qiagen AllPrep DNA/RNA kit was used to purify total RNA. Before analysis, reads from multiple sequencing runs of the same library were pooled. For the original study's pipeline: Only reads with exact TCR constant sequence were kept, trimmed to 150 nt, and grouped by their 12-nt molecular barcodes. Reads inside each barcode group were sub-clustered using a 15% Levenshtein threshold, and a quality-weighted consensus sequence was constructed for each RNA molecule. Non-functional sequences were removed, as were lower-count sequences one edit away from another. On the basis of fitting two negative binomial distributions, barcode sub-clusters with fewer than 20% of the maximum read count were discarded. TCRdb passed the public sequencing reads through fastp at Q25 and MiXCR, retaining productive beta sequences. Each entry merges the rows of one CDR3 protein and shows their most common DNA and genes. TCRdb, rather than the study authors, made the V and J calls. Recorded for this sample are about 98,000 distinct CDR3 sequences; about 32% of them occurred a single time. The top ten clonotypes cover roughly 9.7% of the sample.

Sequencing used naive CD8+ T cells from blood, with Jurkat cell RNA spiked in. This specimen's cell subset or site label, interpreted: FACS-sorted CD8+CD4-CCR7+CD45RA+ naive T cells. This receptor was identified in a human donor in good health. Some libraries in this study had Jurkat cell RNA spiked in. The rearrangement combines TRBV27 with TRBJ2-1, with 8 bases in between that match TRBD2. CDR3 sequence: CASSLHSGATYNEQFY. The DNA is as follows: TGTGCCAGCAGTTTACATAGCGGGGCCACATACAATGAGCAGTTCTAC.